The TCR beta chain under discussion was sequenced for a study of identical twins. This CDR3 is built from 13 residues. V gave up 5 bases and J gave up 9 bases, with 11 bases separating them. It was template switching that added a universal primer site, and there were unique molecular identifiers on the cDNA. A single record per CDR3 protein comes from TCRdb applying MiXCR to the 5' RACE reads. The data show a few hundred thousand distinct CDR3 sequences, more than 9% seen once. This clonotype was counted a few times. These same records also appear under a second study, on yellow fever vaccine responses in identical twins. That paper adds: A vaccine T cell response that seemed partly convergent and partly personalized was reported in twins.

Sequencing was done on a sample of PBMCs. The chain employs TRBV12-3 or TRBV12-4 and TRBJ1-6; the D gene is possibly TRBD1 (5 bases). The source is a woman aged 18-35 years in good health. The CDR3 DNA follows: TGTGCCAGCAGTGAGCGGGACTTTTCACCCCTCCACTTT. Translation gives CASSERDFSPLHF.